This T cell receptor (beta chain) was identified during a study of T cells in Graves' hyperthyroidism and ophthalmopathy. This clonotype was recorded a few times. Its matching antigen is unknown. It was RNA transcripts that yielded the amplified TCR beta CDR3 regions. Primed by the HTBI set, a first-round RT-PCR was run on the TCR CDR3. TCRdb redid the calling of the multiplex PCR reads with MiXCR, one entry per CDR3 protein. The sample includes 350,000 to 400,000 distinct CDR3 sequences, about 16% of them seen just once. This CDR3 comprises 17 residues. Trimming took 3 bases from V and 0 from J, leaving 15 bases between them. Germline V gives CDR1 SGHRS, CDR2 YFSETQ. Based on clinical symptoms, serum thyroxine and TRAb, thyroid ultrasound and orbital computed tomography, diagnoses were reached. The study's findings and limits: Researchers report that a 13 V-J model separated ophthalmopathy from stable hyperthyroidism.

The material sequenced was blood. This chain uses TRBV5-1 with TRBJ1-4; D may be TRBD1 (6 bases). The sequence came from a woman in her 30s with Graves' hyperthyroidism. This CDR3 is CASSWTPGQATNEKLFF. CDR3 in DNA: TGCGCCAGCAGCTGGACCCCGGGACAAGCAACTAATGAAAAACTGTTTTTT.